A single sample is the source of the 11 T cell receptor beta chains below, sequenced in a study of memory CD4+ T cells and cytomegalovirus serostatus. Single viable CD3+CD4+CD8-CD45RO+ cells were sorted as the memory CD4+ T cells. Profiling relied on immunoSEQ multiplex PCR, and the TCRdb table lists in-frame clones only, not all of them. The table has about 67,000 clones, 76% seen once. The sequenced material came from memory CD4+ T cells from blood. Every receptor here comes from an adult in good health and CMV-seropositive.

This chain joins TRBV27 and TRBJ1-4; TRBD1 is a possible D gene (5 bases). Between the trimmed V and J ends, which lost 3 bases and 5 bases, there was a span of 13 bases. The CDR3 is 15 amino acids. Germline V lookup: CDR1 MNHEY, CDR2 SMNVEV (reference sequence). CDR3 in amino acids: CASSFQGAGNEKLFF. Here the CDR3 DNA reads TGTGCCAGCAGTTTCCAGGGCGCCGGGAATGAAAAACTGTTTTTT.

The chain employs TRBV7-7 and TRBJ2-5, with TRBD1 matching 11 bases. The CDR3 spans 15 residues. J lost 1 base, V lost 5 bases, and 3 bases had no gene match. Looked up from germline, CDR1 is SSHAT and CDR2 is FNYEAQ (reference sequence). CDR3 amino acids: CASSVGTGGQETQYF. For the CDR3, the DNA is TGTGCCAGCAGCGTCGGGACAGGGGGCCAAGAGACCCAGTACTTC.

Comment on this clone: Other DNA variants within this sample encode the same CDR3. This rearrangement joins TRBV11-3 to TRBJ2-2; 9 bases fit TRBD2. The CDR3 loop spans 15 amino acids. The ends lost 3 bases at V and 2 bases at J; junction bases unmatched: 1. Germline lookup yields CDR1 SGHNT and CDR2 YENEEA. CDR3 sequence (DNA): TGTGCCAGCAGCTTTGGGACTAGCAACACCGGGGAGCTGTTTTTT. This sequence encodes CASSFGTSNTGELFF.

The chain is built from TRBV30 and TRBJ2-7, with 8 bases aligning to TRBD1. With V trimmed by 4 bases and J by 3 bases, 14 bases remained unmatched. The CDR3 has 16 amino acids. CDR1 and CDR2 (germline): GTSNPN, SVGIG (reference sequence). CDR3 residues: CAWTPQGTGYNYEQYF. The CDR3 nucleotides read TGTGCCTGGACCCCCCAGGGGACAGGCTATAACTACGAGCAGTACTTC.

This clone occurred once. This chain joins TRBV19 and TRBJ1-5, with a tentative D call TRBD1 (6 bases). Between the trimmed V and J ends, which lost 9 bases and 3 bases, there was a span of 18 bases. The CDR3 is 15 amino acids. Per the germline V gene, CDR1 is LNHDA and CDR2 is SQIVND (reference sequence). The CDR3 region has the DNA TGTGCCAGCCACAGGGACGTGGGCACCAATCAGCCCCAGCATTTT. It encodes CASHRDVGTNQPQHF.

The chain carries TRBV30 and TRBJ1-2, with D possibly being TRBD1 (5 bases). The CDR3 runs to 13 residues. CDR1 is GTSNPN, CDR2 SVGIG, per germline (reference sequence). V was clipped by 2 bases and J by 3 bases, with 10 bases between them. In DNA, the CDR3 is TGTGCCTGGAGTAGGGGCCGGGACTATGGCTACACCTTC. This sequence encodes CAWSRGRDYGYTF.

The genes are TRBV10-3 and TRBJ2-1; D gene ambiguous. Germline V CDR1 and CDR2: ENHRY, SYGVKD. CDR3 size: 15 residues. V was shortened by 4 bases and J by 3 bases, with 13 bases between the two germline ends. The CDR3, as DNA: TGTGCCATCAGTGGAACAGCAGGTGGCTACAATGAGCAGTTCTTC. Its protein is CAISGTAGGYNEQFF.

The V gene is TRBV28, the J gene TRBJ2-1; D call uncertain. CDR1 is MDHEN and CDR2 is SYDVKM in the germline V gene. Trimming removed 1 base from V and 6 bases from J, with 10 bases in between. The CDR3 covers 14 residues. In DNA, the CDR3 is TGTGCCAGCAGTTTATCGGGCCCCCTCAATGAGCAGTTCTTC. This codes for CASSLSGPLNEQFF.

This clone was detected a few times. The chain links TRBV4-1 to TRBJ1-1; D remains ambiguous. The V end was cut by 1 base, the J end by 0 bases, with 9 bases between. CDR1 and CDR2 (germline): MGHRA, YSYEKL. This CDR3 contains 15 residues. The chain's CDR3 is CASSQGRGVNTEAFF. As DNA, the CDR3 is TGCGCCAGCAGCCAAGGTCGAGGAGTGAACACTGAAGCTTTCTTT.

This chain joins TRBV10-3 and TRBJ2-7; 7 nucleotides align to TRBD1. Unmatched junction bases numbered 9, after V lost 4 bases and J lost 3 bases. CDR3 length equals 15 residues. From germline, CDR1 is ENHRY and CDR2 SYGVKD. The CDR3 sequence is CAISAIGAGGYEQYF. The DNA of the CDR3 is TGTGCCATCAGTGCCATAGGGGCAGGGGGCTACGAGCAGTACTTC.

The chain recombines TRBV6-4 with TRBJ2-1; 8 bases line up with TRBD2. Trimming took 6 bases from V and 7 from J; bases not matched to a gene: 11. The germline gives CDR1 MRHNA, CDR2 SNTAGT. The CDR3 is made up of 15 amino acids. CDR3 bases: TGTGCCAGCAGCCCTGAGATGGCTAGCGGGAATGAGCAGTTCTTC. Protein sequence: CASSPEMASGNEQFF.